Reported below is one T cell receptor (beta chain). What it binds is not known. From 400 to 450 ng of RNA, a library with molecular barcoded alpha/delta and beta/gamma adaptors was made. TCRdb processed the reads anew with MiXCR; each CDR3 protein has one entry. The sample yields roughly 130,000 distinct CDR3 sequences, approximately 12% seen once. The data are from a study of read filtering for tumor transcriptome and immune sequencing. Study information: Among patients, 17 were male and around 14 female, aged roughly 45 to 80 (mean about 70). IR-seq gave about 4.05 to 11 million TCR reads per sample; RNA-seq gave roughly 80 to 1273.

Study-wide points: Correlation between methods rose after single-read clonotypes were removed.

Germline V gene sequence: CDR1 SGHRS, CDR2 YFSETQ. CDR3 length equals 17 residues. The V end was cut by 0 bases, the J end by 4 bases, with 19 bases between. This TCR was recovered from a donor aged 40 or over with multiple myeloma. The material sequenced was a population of CD138-negative cells sorted from bone marrow. The J gene is TRBJ1-1, the V gene TRBV5-1; D uncertain. CDR3 sequence reads: CASSLGGSGILGTEAFF. CDR3 DNA: TGCGCCAGCAGCTTGGGAGGGTCAGGCATTCTGGGCACTGAAGCTTTCTTT.